The rows below give T cell receptor beta chains drawn from one sample of a study of T cells in Graves' hyperthyroidism and ophthalmopathy. MiXCR, run by TCRdb on the multiplex PCR reads, gives a single entry per CDR3 protein. The sample has 450,000 to 700,000 distinct CDR3 sequences; around 45% are singletons. The source material was peripheral blood or thyroid tissue (not recorded which). The origin of the receptors is a woman younger than 30 with Graves' hyperthyroidism. CDR3s leave out the opening cysteine and the closing phenylalanine or tryptophan. Each record gives: V gene, clone size, J gene, CDR3 protein. Only part of the rows carry a size: once, few, many, or a class if the clone is expanded.

TRBV19,-,TRBJ1-4,ASSTDRGLEKLF
TRBV5-1,-,TRBJ2-1,ASSLASLSDEQF
TRBV19,many,TRBJ1-2,ASSRRGTDNYGYT
TRBV2,-,TRBJ1-3,ASSEGRAGNTIY
TRBV3-1,many,TRBJ1-5,ASSQDGLQPQH
TRBV19,many,TRBJ1-6,ASSMVRRLNSPLH
TRBV2,-,TRBJ1-2,ASTVVGGTVLKYGYT
TRBV5-6,few,TRBJ2-1,ASNIVGKGVSSYNEQF
TRBV7-8,-,TRBJ1-5,ASSRTLGEQGQPQH
TRBV2,-,TRBJ2-5,ASSERRLATQY
TRBV10-3,-,TRBJ1-6,AISETGGSPLH
TRBV7-6,once,TRBJ2-7,ASSLTTGGYEQY
TRBV24-1,many,TRBJ2-6,ATSDPAGEGDSGANVLT
TRBV14,-,TRBJ2-1,ASSHGGNEQF
TRBV19,once,TRBJ1-1,ASKGGTGNTEAF
TRBV29-1,-,TRBJ1-2,SVLASDSYGYT
TRBV5-6,many,TRBJ1-2,ASSAPGTAYGYT
TRBV7-8,few,TRBJ1-2,ASSLGIGDGYT
TRBV20-1,many,TRBJ1-2,SARTGGAYNYGYT
TRBV19,-,TRBJ1-5,ASSVGLVGQPQH
TRBV5-1,many,TRBJ2-5,ASSFGTSLQETQY
TRBV29-1,-,TRBJ2-1,SVASGSSYNEQF
TRBV2,-,TRBJ1-1,ASSATDRKALNTEAF
TRBV5-6,-,TRBJ2-5,ATAVVRSIQETQY
TRBV10-3,-,TRBJ2-5,AISSDSSGSRWETQY
TRBV12-3/TRBV12-4,-,TRBJ1-2,ASSFDRGGYT
TRBV7-6,many,TRBJ2-7,ASSPEVSYEQY
TRBV10-3,few,TRBJ2-1,AISELGTGDNEQF
TRBV5-1,-,TRBJ2-7,ASSQMTGSEQY
TRBV20-1,-,TRBJ1-6,SATLVTGEAPLH
TRBV12-3/TRBV12-4,many,TRBJ2-5,ASSSRGSGRGETQY
TRBV29-1,many,TRBJ2-7,SVEDGTGGYEQY
TRBV20-1,many,TRBJ1-6,SARDTYPRTGSYNSPLH
TRBV10-3,-,TRBJ1-1,AISEEGTYTEAF
TRBV2,-,TRBJ2-1,ASSGGQGVQDEQF
TRBV4-1,-,TRBJ2-5,ASSQGGSRVALAGQETQY
TRBV7-2,-,TRBJ1-5,ASGLTPGLVGTQH
TRBV10-3,-,TRBJ1-2,ASSEEVRGGGYGYT
TRBV7-2,-,TRBJ2-1,ASSLGASSNEQF
TRBV7-2,-,TRBJ2-7,ASSLELVGDEQY
TRBV29-1,few,TRBJ2-7,SVAGTGTYEQY
TRBV29-1,once,TRBJ1-1,SRRSGTEAF
TRBV2,-,TRBJ1-1,ASSETRGSTGKPEAF
TRBV9,-,TRBJ2-6,ASSRVGGSVPSGANVLT
TRBV13,-,TRBJ1-1,ASSLETGRSTEAF
TRBV2,many,TRBJ1-4,ASRPEHEKLF
TRBV7-9,-,TRBJ1-4,ASSTRTNEKLF